The 13 T cell receptor beta chains below come from one sample, sequenced in a study of long-term antiretroviral therapy in people with HIV. Sequencing used immunoSEQ v3.0 at survey level. The assay was immunoSEQ multiplex PCR, and TCRdb's table has in-frame clones only and misses some. The sample shows more than 20,000 clones, about 85% of them seen only once. Sample: unsorted PBMCs, taken 1.9 years after starting antiretroviral therapy. Every receptor here comes from a woman aged 25 to 45 with HIV.

This rearrangement joins TRBV18 to TRBJ2-1, with 10 bases identical to TRBD1. Trimming at V came to 3 bases and at J to 6 bases, leaving 5 bases not matched to a gene. The CDR3 extends over 15 amino acids. Germline CDR1 is KGHSH and CDR2 is LQKENI. CDR3 nucleotides: TGTGCCAGCTCACCGGACAGGGGGGCCCTCAATGAGCAGTTCTTC. Its protein is CASSPDRGALNEQFF.

The chain links TRBV21-1 to TRBJ2-7; the D call of TRBD1 is as the table states it, not checked on the DNA. TRBV21-1 constitutes a pseudogene. This CDR3 has 13 amino acids. Here the CDR3 DNA reads TGTGCCAGCATCCTGGACAGGTCCCACGAGCAGTACGTC. Amino acid sequence: CASILDRSHEQYV.

J is TRBJ2-1 and V is TRBV5-1; D unclear. This CDR3 spans 15 amino acids. V lost 0 bases and J lost 0, with 7 bases in between. From germline, CDR1 is SGHRS and CDR2 YFSETQ. The CDR3 nucleotides read TGCGCCAGCAGCTTGGGTCCGGGCTCCTACAATGAGCAGTTCTTC. Amino acids: CASSLGPGSYNEQFF.

The chain joins TRBV18 to TRBJ2-1; TRBD1 might be the D (6 bases). The CDR3 contains 14 residues. Germline V lookup: CDR1 KGHSH, CDR2 LQKENI. Trimming removed 5 bases from V and 2 bases from J, with 10 bases in between. For the CDR3, the DNA is TGTGCCAGCTCATGGGCAGGGGCCTACAATGAGCAGTTCTTC. Amino acids: CASSWAGAYNEQFF.

This sequence joins TRBV7-2 and TRBJ2-1, with TRBD1 matching over 10 bases. The CDR3 sequence is 18 residues long. Trimming cost V 3 bases and J 3 bases; bases outside gene matches: 11. From germline, CDR1 is SGHTA and CDR2 FQGNSA. The CDR3 DNA reads as TGTGCCAGCAGCTTCGCCTCTTCCGGGACAGGGGTCTACAATGAGCAGTTCTTC. Protein: CASSFASSGTGVYNEQFF.

The chain is built from TRBV12-5 and TRBJ1-1; perhaps TRBD1 as D (6 bases). Trimming cost V 0 bases and J 0 bases, with 23 bases left between them. Per the germline V gene, CDR1 is LGHNT and CDR2 is FRNRAP. CDR3 length: 20 residues. The DNA for the CDR3 is TGTGCTAGTGGTTTGGTACCCCTTTCACAGGGTACATATATGAACACTGAAGCTTTCTTT. As protein: CASGLVPLSQGTYMNTEAFF.

CDR3: CASSRGLAKNTDTQYF. In nucleotides, the CDR3 is TGTGCCAGCAGCCGGGGACTAGCGAAAAACACAGATACGCAGTATTTT. The rearrangement joins TRBV11-2 to TRBJ2-3; 10 bases agree with TRBD2. Trimming removed 5 bases from V and 2 bases from J; junction bases left unmatched: 7. In germline, CDR1 is SGHAT, CDR2 FQNNGV. CDR3 length: 16 residues.

V is TRBV5-5 and J is TRBJ2-1; D may be TRBD1 (5 bases). Germline V lookup: CDR1 SGHKS, CDR2 YYEKEE (reference sequence). V lost 1 base and J 8 bases, leaving 10 bases between the germline ends. The CDR3 length is 13 residues. CDR3 region: CASSLLTGYEQFF. CDR3 nucleotides: TGTGCCAGCAGCTTGTTAACAGGATATGAGCAGTTCTTC.

The genes are TRBV6-5 and TRBJ1-4; D is ambiguous. Trimming removed 7 bases from V and 4 bases from J, with 10 bases in between. Looked up from germline, CDR1 is MNHEY and CDR2 is SVGAGI. The CDR3 runs 13 residues. The CDR3 coding sequence is TGTGCCAGCAAGCGGGGTCTTAATGAAAAACTGTTTTTT. Protein product: CASKRGLNEKLFF.

The rearrangement links TRBV6-1 to TRBJ1-4; weak D call: TRBD1 (5 bases). From germline, CDR1 is MNHNS and CDR2 SASEGT. This CDR3 region has 15 residues. V dropped 0 bases and J dropped 8 bases, with 13 bases sitting between them. CDR3 residues: CASSEAGRGWEKLFF. CDR3 in DNA: TGTGCCAGCAGTGAAGCAGGGAGGGGTTGGGAAAAACTGTTTTTT.

The chain joins TRBV5-4 to TRBJ2-7; D call uncertain. V dropped 0 bases and J dropped 3 bases, with 7 bases sitting between them. CDR3 size: 13 residues. Germline-derived CDR1 and CDR2 are SGHNT and YYREEE (reference sequence). Written as DNA, the CDR3 is TGTGCCAGCAGCTTGGGTGTAAGCTACGAGCAGTACTTC. This gives the protein CASSLGVSYEQYF.

The chain uses TRBV29-1 and TRBJ2-6, with D uncertain. The CDR3 is made up of 14 amino acids. Germline V CDR1 and CDR2: SQVTM, ANQGSEA. The V and J ends lost 5 bases and 0 bases respectively, with 8 bases between them. The CDR3 coding sequence is TGCAGCGTTAGAGGTATCTCTGGGGCCAACGTCCTGACTTTC. Amino acids: CSVRGISGANVLTF.

This clone was detected only a few times. The J gene is TRBJ1-6, the V gene TRBV5-1, with D possibly TRBD1 on 6 matching bases. The CDR3 contains 14 residues. V shed 0 bases and J shed 11 bases, with 12 bases lying between them. Germline assignment: CDR1 SGHRS and CDR2 YFSETQ. The CDR3 nucleotides are TGCGCCAGCAGCTTGGGGCAGGGGCTGGCACCCCTCCACTTT. It specifies CASSLGQGLAPLHF.